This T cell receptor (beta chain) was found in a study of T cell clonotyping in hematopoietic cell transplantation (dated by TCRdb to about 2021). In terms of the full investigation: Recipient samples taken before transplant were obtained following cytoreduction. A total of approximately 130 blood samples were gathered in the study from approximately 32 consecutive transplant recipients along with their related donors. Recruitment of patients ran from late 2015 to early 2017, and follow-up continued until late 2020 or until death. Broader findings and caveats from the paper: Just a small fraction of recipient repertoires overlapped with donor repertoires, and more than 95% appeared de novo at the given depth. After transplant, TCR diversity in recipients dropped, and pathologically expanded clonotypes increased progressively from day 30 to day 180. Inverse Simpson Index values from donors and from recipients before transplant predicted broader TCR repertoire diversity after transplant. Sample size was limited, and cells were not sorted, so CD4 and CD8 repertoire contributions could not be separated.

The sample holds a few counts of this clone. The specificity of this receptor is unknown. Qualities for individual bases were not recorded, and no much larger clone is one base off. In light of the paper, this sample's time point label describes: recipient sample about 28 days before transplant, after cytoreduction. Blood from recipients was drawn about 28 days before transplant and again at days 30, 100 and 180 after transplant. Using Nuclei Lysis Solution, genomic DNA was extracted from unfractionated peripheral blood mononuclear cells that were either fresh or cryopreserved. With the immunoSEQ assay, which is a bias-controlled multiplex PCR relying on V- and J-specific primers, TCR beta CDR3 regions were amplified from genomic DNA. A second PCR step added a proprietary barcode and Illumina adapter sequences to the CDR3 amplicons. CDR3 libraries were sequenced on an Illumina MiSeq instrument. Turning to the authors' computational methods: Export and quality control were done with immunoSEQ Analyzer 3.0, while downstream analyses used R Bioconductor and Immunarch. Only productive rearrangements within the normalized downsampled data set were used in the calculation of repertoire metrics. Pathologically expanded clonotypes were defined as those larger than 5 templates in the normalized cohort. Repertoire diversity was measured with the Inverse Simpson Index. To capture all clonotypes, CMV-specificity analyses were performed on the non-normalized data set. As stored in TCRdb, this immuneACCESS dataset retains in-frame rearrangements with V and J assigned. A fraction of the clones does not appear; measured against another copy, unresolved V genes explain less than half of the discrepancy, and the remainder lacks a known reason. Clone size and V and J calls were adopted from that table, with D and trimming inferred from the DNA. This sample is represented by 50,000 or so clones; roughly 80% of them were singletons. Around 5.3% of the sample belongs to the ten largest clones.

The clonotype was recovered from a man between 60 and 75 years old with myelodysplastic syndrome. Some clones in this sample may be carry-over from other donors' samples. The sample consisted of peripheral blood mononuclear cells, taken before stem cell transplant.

In nucleotides, the sequence is TGTGCCAGTGGGGGGGCGATTCCCTACGAGCAGTACTTC. Translated, it gives CASGGAIPYEQYF. The chain uses TRBV28 and TRBJ2-7, and possibly TRBD2, on 7 matching bases. According to the germline V gene, CDR1 reads MDHEN and CDR2 reads SYDVKM. Trimming at the junction amounts to 9 bases on V and 2 bases on J, and the germline ends lie 14 bases apart. The CDR3 runs 13 amino acids, cysteine and phenylalanine included. Only the CDR3 DNA is retained, 39 bases long and in frame from the first base. With the portions outside the CDR3 filled from the reference TRBV28 and TRBJ2-7 genes, the complete variable region becomes DVKVTQSSRYLVKRTGEKVFLECVQDMDHENMFWYRQDPGLGLRLIYFSYDVKMKEKGDIPEGYSVSREKKERFSLILESASTNQTSMYLCASGGAIPYEQYFGPGTRLTVT.